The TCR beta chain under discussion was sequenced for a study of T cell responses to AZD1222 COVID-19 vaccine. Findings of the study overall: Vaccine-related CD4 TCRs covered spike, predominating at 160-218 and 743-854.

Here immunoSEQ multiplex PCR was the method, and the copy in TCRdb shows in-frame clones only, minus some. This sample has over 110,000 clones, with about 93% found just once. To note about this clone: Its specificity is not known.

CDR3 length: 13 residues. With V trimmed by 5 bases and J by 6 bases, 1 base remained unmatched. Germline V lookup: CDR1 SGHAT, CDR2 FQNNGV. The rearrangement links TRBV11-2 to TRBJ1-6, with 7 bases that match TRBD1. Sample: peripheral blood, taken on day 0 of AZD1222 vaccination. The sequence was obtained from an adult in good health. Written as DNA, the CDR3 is TGTGCCAGCAGCAGGGACAGTAATTCACCCCTCCACTTT. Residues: CASSRDSNSPLHF.